This T cell receptor beta chain came from a study of T cell changes during pregnancy in multiple sclerosis. Generated by immunoSEQ multiplex PCR, the TCRdb table keeps only in-frame clones and is missing some. The repertoire has tens of thousands of clones, 80% to 95% of them found once; the top ten carry approximately 0.64%. The V gene lost 4 bases and the J gene lost 0 bases, with 9 bases spanning the gap. CDR1 and CDR2 from the germline V gene are MNHEY and SVGAGI. This CDR3 region has 15 residues. The gene calls are TRBV6-5 and TRBJ2-2; maybe TRBD1 (6 bases). This receptor was obtained from a female donor with multiple sclerosis, enrolled in a pregnancy study. The material sequenced was CD4+ T cells from peripheral blood mononuclear cells, taken after pregnancy. The CDR3 protein is CASSFAGANTGELFF. In DNA, the CDR3 is TGTGCCAGCAGTTTCGCAGGGGCGAACACCGGGGAGCTGTTTTTT.